This T cell receptor beta chain was documented in a study of metastatic and nonmetastatic thyroid tumors. Study in general: Repertoires from malignant and benign thyroid patients were compared across blood and tumor or nodule tissue. General study findings and limits: In blood and tumor, TCR beta diversity was reportedly significantly higher in malignant thyroid tumors than in benign nodules.

Trimming removed 3 bases at V and 4 bases at J, with 16 bases between. This CDR3 comprises 15 residues. Germline V CDR1 and CDR2: DFQATT, SNEGSKA (reference sequence). This clone has ten or more counts. Its specificity is unknown. In the original workflow: Clinicopathological groups supplied CDR3 differences that were used to build a distant-metastasis classifier for papillary thyroid cancer. TCRdb re-processed the PCR reads through MiXCR. The V and J calls come from TCRdb's annotation, not from the publication. Of 20,000 or so clones in the sample, about 30% are singletons; the top ten hold 6.1%. All patients were treatment-naive before thyroid surgery.

Source material: blood. The TCR originated in a female donor with papillary thyroid cancer or a benign thyroid nodule (not recorded which). Some clones in this sample may be carry-over from other donors' samples. The rearrangement uses TRBV20-1 and TRBJ1-3; possibly TRBD1 for D (5 bases). DNA of the CDR3: TGCAGTGCTAGCCCCCGGGGGATTGTGGGAAACACCATATATTTT. It codes for CSASPRGIVGNTIYF.